The 26 T cell receptor beta chains below come from one sample, sequenced in a study of cytomegalovirus exposure and HLA in healthy donors. In the PCR, 60 Vbeta and 13 Jbeta primers were used. This table comes from immunoSEQ multiplex PCR, and its TCRdb copy is limited to in-frame clones, with some not included. The data hold under 200,000 clones, with 82% observed a single time. Sequenced material: PBMCs. These receptor sequences come from a woman aged 18 to 35 in good health and CMV-seronegative.

The genes are TRBV4-1 and TRBJ2-1, with 12 bases lining up with TRBD2. Germline CDR1 is MGHRA and CDR2 is YSYEKL. The junction had 2 bases not matched to a gene; V was cut back by 1 base and J by 7 bases. The CDR3 extends over 15 amino acids. In DNA form, the CDR3 reads TGCGCCAGCAGCCAAGGACTAGCGGGAGTAAATGAGCAGTTCTTC. As protein: CASSQGLAGVNEQFF.

V usage is TRBV4-3 and J usage is TRBJ1-1, with D possibly being TRBD1 (6 bases). Germline V gives CDR1 LGHNA, CDR2 YSLEER. The CDR3 length is 19 residues. V was clipped by 0 bases and J by 6 bases, with 26 bases between them. The CDR3 bases are TGCGCCAGCAGCCAAGACTTGGGGGGGCAAGTCTATAGTTACGCTGAAGCTTTCTTT. Its translation: CASSQDLGGQVYSYAEAFF.

Comments on this clone: At one of its ends the junction is not consistent with the germline gene, which may arise from a read error. Other DNA sequences in this sample translate to the same CDR3. J is TRBJ1-1 and V is TRBV5-8; possible D gene TRBD1, 5 bases. Germline CDR1 SGHTS, CDR2 YDEGEE. This CDR3 is built from 13 residues. For the CDR3, the DNA is TGTGCCAGCAGCTGGATGGGGCCCACTGAGGCTTTCTTT. Amino acid sequence: CASSWMGPTEAFF. The entire variable domain, with the rest obtained from reference TRBV5-8 and TRBJ1-1, is as follows: EAGVTQSPTHLIKTRGQQATLRCSPISGHTSVYWYQQALGLGLQFLLWYDEGEERNRGNFPPRFSGRQFPNYSSELNVNALELEDSALYLCASSWMGPTEAFFGQGTRLTVV.

This chain uses TRBV7-8 with TRBJ1-3, with 7 bases that match TRBD1. Germline CDR1 SGHVS, CDR2 FQNEAQ. The CDR3 spans 17 residues. V dropped 5 bases and J dropped 0; count of bases not matched to a gene: 10. The CDR3 nucleotides are TGTGCCAGCAGCCTTGGAAGCGACAGGGTCTCTGGAAACACCATATATTTT. Its protein is CASSLGSDRVSGNTIYF. The complete variable domain, with remaining parts taken from reference TRBV7-8 and TRBJ1-3, reads GAGVSQSPRYKVAKRGQDVALRCDPISGHVSLFWYQQALGQGPEFLTYFQNEAQLDKSGLPSDRFFAERPEGSVSTLKIQRTQQEDSAVYLCASSLGSDRVSGNTIYFGEGSWLTVV.

The chain recombines TRBV2 with TRBJ2-2; 10 bases line up with TRBD1. The CDR3 covers 17 residues. V lost 6 bases and J lost 4; bases outside the gene matches: 11. Per the germline V gene, CDR1 is SNHLY and CDR2 is FYNNEI. DNA for the CDR3: TGTGCCAGCAGAGAAATTCCGGGACAGGGGAGCACCGGGGAGCTGTTTTTT. This gives the protein CASREIPGQGSTGELFF.

The chain is built from TRBV28 and TRBJ1-5; TRBD1 matches 7 bases. Trimming removed 7 bases from V and 1 base from J; junction bases left unmatched: 7. The CDR3 loop spans 15 amino acids. The germline CDR1 and CDR2 sequences are MDHEN and SYDVKM. The CDR3 DNA reads as TGTGCCAGCACCATCAGGGGGTCGAGCAATCAGCCCCAGCATTTT. Translating gives CASTIRGSSNQPQHF.

The V call is TRBV4-2, the J call TRBJ2-7; D unclear. This CDR3 region has 16 residues. V was shortened by 1 base and J by 1 base, with 14 bases between the two germline ends. Looked up from germline, CDR1 is LGHNA and CDR2 is YNFKEQ. CDR3 nucleotide sequence: TGTGCCAGCAGCCAAGCGGGTCTGTCCGGGTCCTACGAGCAGTACTTC. Translation: CASSQAGLSGSYEQYF.

This CDR3 reads CAWSAGALQGTDTQYF. The CDR3 DNA follows: TGTGCCTGGAGTGCAGGGGCACTTCAGGGCACAGATACGCAGTATTTT. This chain connects TRBV30 to TRBJ2-3, with D maybe TRBD1 (6 bases). The germline CDR1 and CDR2 sequences are GTSNPN and SVGIG (reference sequence). This CDR3 has 16 residues. V lost 1 base and J 1 base, leaving 15 bases between the germline ends.

The chain employs TRBV6-1 and TRBJ1-2, with 10 bases fitting TRBD1. V was pared by 9 bases and J by 7 bases, with 14 bases of the junction left unmatched. The CDR3 covers 15 residues. CDR1 and CDR2 (germline): MNHNS, SASEGT. The CDR3 protein is CASLGFPGQGFGYTF. CDR3 bases: TGTGCCAGTCTCGGATTTCCGGGACAGGGGTTTGGCTACACCTTC.

The chain is built from TRBV10-2 and TRBJ2-1; D is perhaps TRBD1 (6 bases). This CDR3 has 15 amino acids. Deletions cut 2 bases from V and 5 bases from J, with 13 bases between. Germline V gene lookup returns CDR1 WSHSY and CDR2 SAAADI. CDR3 DNA: TGCGCCAGCAGTGAGGACAGGCTCACTAACAATGAGCAGTTCTTC. Protein: CASSEDRLTNNEQFF.

This sequence joins TRBV27 and TRBJ1-4; TRBD1 matches at 7 bases. This CDR3 has 15 residues. Losses at the gene ends were 0 bases for V and 5 bases for J; bases not matched to a gene: 3. CDR1 and CDR2 from the germline V gene are MNHEY and SMNVEV (reference sequence). CDR3 region: CASSLSQGLNEKLFF. CDR3 nucleotides: TGTGCCAGCAGTTTATCACAGGGGCTAAATGAAAAACTGTTTTTT. The variable domain in full, with the rest retrieved from reference TRBV27 and TRBJ1-4, is EAQVTQNPRYLITVTGKKLTVTCSQNMNHEYMSWYRQDPGLGLRQIYYSMNVEVTDKGDVPEGYKVSRKEKRNFPLILESPSPNQTSLYFCASSLSQGLNEKLFFGSGTQLSVL.

There are a few counts of this clone. The chain is built from TRBV25-1 and TRBJ1-1, with a tentative D call TRBD1 (5 bases). The CDR3 length is 15 residues. Germline loops: CDR1 MGHDK, CDR2 SYGVNS. V was cut by 3 bases and J by 3 bases, with 14 bases left in between. Here the CDR3 DNA reads TGTGCCAGCAGTGATCGACACAGGTCTTACACTGAAGCTTTCTTT. It specifies CASSDRHRSYTEAFF.

The chain couples TRBV6-5 to TRBJ1-2; D perhaps matches TRBD1 (5 bases). V was cut by 5 bases and J by 5 bases, with 12 bases left in between. Germline V lookup: CDR1 MNHEY, CDR2 SVGAGI. The CDR3 is 13 amino acids. The CDR3 DNA sequence: TGTGCCAGCAGTCAGGGTTCGGTTTATGGCTACACCTTC. This encodes CASSQGSVYGYTF.

V usage is TRBV6-6 and J usage is TRBJ2-5; D gene uncertain. The CDR3 loop spans 13 amino acids. V was cut by 0 bases and J by 9 bases, with 11 bases left in between. The germline V gene encodes CDR1 MNHNY and CDR2 SVGAGI (reference sequence). This chain's CDR3 is CASSYSRVESQYF. Written as DNA, the CDR3 is TGTGCCAGCAGTTACTCGCGCGTGGAGTCCCAGTACTTC.

The chain couples TRBV7-6 to TRBJ2-7; the match to TRBD1 covers 7 bases. V trimming: 5 bases; J trimming: 0 bases; junction bases outside the gene matches: 10. This CDR3 comprises 16 residues. Germline V gene sequence: CDR1 SGHVS, CDR2 FNYEAQ. Here the CDR3 DNA reads TGTGCCAGCAGCCTAATAAGGGACAGCAGCTCCTACGAGCAGTACTTC. Translation: CASSLIRDSSSYEQYF.

The rearrangement links TRBV7-9 to TRBJ2-5; D is uncertain. The V end was cut by 6 bases, the J end by 3 bases, with 11 bases between. Looked up from germline, CDR1 is SEHNR and CDR2 is FQNEAQ (reference sequence). This CDR3 contains 13 residues. CDR3 sequence: CASSEAPKETQYF. CDR3 bases: TGTGCCAGCAGTGAAGCGCCCAAAGAGACCCAGTACTTC.

This clone appeared a few times. CDR3 DNA sequence: TGTGCCAGCAGTTCCTGGGAGACTGAAGCTTTCTTT. Its translation is CASSSWETEAFF. This rearrangement joins TRBV27 to TRBJ1-1; D unclear. Trimming removed 4 bases at V and 5 bases at J, with 8 bases between. The CDR3 has 12 amino acids. Germline V lookup: CDR1 MNHEY, CDR2 SMNVEV (reference sequence).

The chain joins TRBV5-1 to TRBJ1-1, with a possible D match to TRBD1 (5 bases). The CDR3 contains 14 residues. CDR1 is SGHRS and CDR2 is YFSETQ in the germline V gene. Trimming removed 3 bases at V and 1 base at J, with 10 bases between. CDR3 amino acids: CASSSGGGNTEAFF. The DNA for the CDR3 is TGCGCCAGCAGCTCCGGGGGGGGGAACACTGAAGCTTTCTTT.

This clone was recorded once. V and J are TRBV19 and TRBJ2-6; D is unresolved. The length of the CDR3 is 16 residues. In germline, CDR1 is LNHDA, CDR2 SQIVND (reference sequence). V lost 3 bases, J lost 0 bases, and 9 bases lay in between. CDR3: CASSIGRHSGANVLTF. The CDR3 DNA sequence: TGTGCCAGTAGTATTGGCAGGCACTCTGGGGCCAACGTCCTGACTTTC.

This clone has a handful of counts. The V call is TRBV6-1, the J call TRBJ2-3; TRBD2 aligns across 7 bases. V lost 8 bases to trimming and J lost 2 bases; unmatched junction nucleotides: 7. The CDR3 sequence is 14 residues long. CDR1 is MNHNS, CDR2 SASEGT, per germline. CDR3 region: CASEGLAVTDTQYF. The CDR3 nucleotides read TGTGCCAGCGAGGGGCTAGCGGTCACAGATACGCAGTATTTT.

This clone was counted between two and nine times. The chain carries TRBV5-1 and TRBJ2-7, with unresolved D. Germline CDR1 reads SGHRS; CDR2 reads YFSETQ. Trimming cost V 6 bases and J 0 bases, with 7 bases left between them. The CDR3 runs to 12 residues. CDR3 sequence: CASTSNSYEQYF. As DNA, the CDR3 is TGCGCCAGCACGAGCAACTCCTACGAGCAGTACTTC. The entire variable domain, with the rest obtained from reference TRBV5-1 and TRBJ2-7, is as follows: KAGVTQTPRYLIKTRGQQVTLSCSPISGHRSVSWYQQTPGQGLQFLFEYFSETQRNKGNFPGRFSGRQFSNSRSEMNVSTLELGDSALYLCASTSNSYEQYFGPGTRLTVT.

This chain uses TRBV28 with TRBJ2-7, with D unresolved. V was pared by 2 bases and J by 2 bases, with 10 bases between. Germline assignment: CDR1 MDHEN and CDR2 SYDVKM. The CDR3 spans 14 residues. CDR3: CASSLILGPYEQYF. CDR3 sequence (DNA): TGTGCCAGCAGTTTAATTCTGGGCCCCTACGAGCAGTACTTC.

The chain combines TRBV28 with TRBJ1-1; a weak D match, TRBD1 (6 bases). The germline V gene has CDR1 MDHEN and CDR2 SYDVKM. V was clipped by 6 bases and J by 10 bases, with 15 bases between them. The CDR3 is 12 amino acids. The CDR3 loop is CASSNRDRGAFF. CDR3 DNA sequence: TGTGCCAGCAGCAACAGGGACCGGGGAGCTTTCTTT.

The table lists this clone with a few counts. V usage is TRBV25-1 and J usage is TRBJ2-3; TRBD2 matches at 8 bases. V lost 5 bases to trimming and J lost 3 bases; unmatched junction nucleotides: 10. The germline V gene has CDR1 MGHDK and CDR2 SYGVNS. The CDR3 is made up of 16 amino acids. The CDR3 here is CASSRGGAARTDTQYF. Here the CDR3 DNA reads TGTGCCAGCAGTCGGGGGGGGGCAGCGAGAACAGATACGCAGTATTTT.

The chain joins TRBV28 to TRBJ1-2; 7 nucleotides match TRBD1. V dropped 6 bases and J dropped 8; count of bases not matched to a gene: 9. In germline, CDR1 is MDHEN, CDR2 SYDVKM. The CDR3 extends over 13 amino acids. CDR3 amino acids: CASRSTGYGGYTF. The CDR3 DNA reads TGTGCCAGCAGGTCGACAGGGTATGGCGGCTACACCTTC.

Notes on this clone: Relative to the germline gene, one junction end is altered; a read error may explain this. V gene TRBV18 combines with J gene TRBJ2-4, with D perhaps matching TRBD2 (5 bases). This CDR3 is 12 amino acids long. Germline V gene lookup returns CDR1 KGHSH and CDR2 LQKENI. In DNA, the CDR3 is TGTGCCAGCTCGTCCGATTCGGGGAAAGTGGAGTTC. This codes for CASSSDSGKVEF.